This T cell receptor (beta chain) was sequenced for a study of T cell changes during pregnancy in multiple sclerosis. The CDR3 has 18 residues. V shed 1 base and J shed 1 base, with 17 bases lying between them. Germline V lookup: CDR1 MGHRA, CDR2 YSYEKL. Profiled with immunoSEQ multiplex PCR; TCRdb holds only in-frame clones, not every one. The table lists about 110,000 clones, around 90% of them singletons, with around 0.8% in the top ten. The chain combines TRBV4-1 with TRBJ1-3; D unclear. The sample here was peripheral blood, taken in the third trimester of pregnancy. This receptor was taken from a female donor in good health, enrolled as a control in a pregnancy study. CDR3 nucleotide sequence: TGCGCCAGCAGCCAAGGCCCCCGCCGACTGTTATCTGGAAACACCATATATTTT. This translates into CASSQGPRRLLSGNTIYF.